This T cell receptor beta chain was documented in a study of technical replicates of blood from a handful of donors. Using immunoSEQ multiplex PCR, the repertoire was profiled, and TCRdb retains in-frame clones only, with some absent. The repertoire has around 80,000 clones, around 94% of them found once; the top ten carry around 0.42%. From germline, CDR1 is SGHNT and CDR2 YENEEA. V gave up 5 bases and J gave up 8 bases; unmatched junction bases: 9. The length of the CDR3 is 15 residues. Sequencing was carried out using T cells isolated from PBMCs. The clonotype was recovered from a human donor in good health. The rearrangement uses TRBV11-3 and TRBJ2-1, with 10 bases matching TRBD2. CDR3 in DNA: TGTGCCAGCAGCCTCTTAGCGGGAGGATTTGATGAGCAGTTCTTC. Encoded protein: CASSLLAGGFDEQFF.